The 5 T cell receptor beta chains below were found in one sample sequenced in a study of blood T cell repertoires in COVID-19. Only in-frame clones appear in the TCRdb table, and some are missing; sequencing was by immunoSEQ multiplex PCR. This table has about 120,000 clones, 82% appearing once. Sequenced sample: peripheral blood. Receptors were obtained from a man between 65 and 79 years old with active or convalescent COVID-19.

This clone was recorded a few times. The J gene is TRBJ1-1, the V gene TRBV5-1, with 8 bases that match TRBD1. V shed 3 bases, J shed 4 bases, and the junction held 5 bases outside the gene matches. The CDR3 loop spans 14 amino acids. From germline, CDR1 is SGHRS and CDR2 YFSETQ. CDR3 region: CASSYRDRGTEAFF. The DNA for the CDR3 is TGCGCCAGCAGCTACCGAGACAGGGGCACTGAAGCTTTCTTT.

The chain combines TRBV9 with TRBJ2-5; 8 bases align to TRBD1. Germline-derived CDR1 and CDR2 are SGDLS and YYNGEE. V trimming: 3 bases; J trimming: 5 bases; junction bases outside the gene matches: 12. This CDR3 has 16 amino acids. CDR3: CASSALGAGGAETQYF. Written as DNA, the CDR3 is TGTGCCAGCAGCGCCCTGGGTGCAGGGGGCGCGGAGACCCAGTACTTC.

The chain combines TRBV7-9 with TRBJ2-5, with 7 nucleotides matching TRBD2. V shed 4 bases, J shed 5 bases, and the junction held 16 bases outside the gene matches. Germline V lookup: CDR1 SEHNR, CDR2 FQNEAQ (reference sequence). The CDR3 consists of 17 residues. The CDR3 here is CASSSPRVAGSEETQYF. The CDR3 DNA follows: TGTGCCAGCAGCTCCCCCCGTGTAGCGGGTTCTGAGGAGACCCAGTACTTC.

This clone was detected a few times. The rearrangement links TRBV5-8 to TRBJ1-5; maybe TRBD1 (6 bases). The length of the CDR3 is 15 residues. The ends were cut back, 4 bases at V and 6 bases at J, with 17 bases in the middle. The germline gives CDR1 SGHTS, CDR2 YDEGEE. The CDR3 nucleotides read TGTGCCAGCAGCAATTCCTTACAGGGCGGTCAGCCCCAGCATTTT. Encoded protein: CASSNSLQGGQPQHF.

The V gene is TRBV5-5, the J gene TRBJ1-5; D may be TRBD1 (5 bases). This CDR3 has 16 residues. Trimming pared 4 bases from V and 0 bases from J, leaving 14 bases between. Germline V CDR1 and CDR2: SGHKS, YYEKEE (reference sequence). DNA of the CDR3: TGTGCCAGCAGCATCTCCGACAGATATAGCAATCAGCCCCAGCATTTT. This gives the protein CASSISDRYSNQPQHF.